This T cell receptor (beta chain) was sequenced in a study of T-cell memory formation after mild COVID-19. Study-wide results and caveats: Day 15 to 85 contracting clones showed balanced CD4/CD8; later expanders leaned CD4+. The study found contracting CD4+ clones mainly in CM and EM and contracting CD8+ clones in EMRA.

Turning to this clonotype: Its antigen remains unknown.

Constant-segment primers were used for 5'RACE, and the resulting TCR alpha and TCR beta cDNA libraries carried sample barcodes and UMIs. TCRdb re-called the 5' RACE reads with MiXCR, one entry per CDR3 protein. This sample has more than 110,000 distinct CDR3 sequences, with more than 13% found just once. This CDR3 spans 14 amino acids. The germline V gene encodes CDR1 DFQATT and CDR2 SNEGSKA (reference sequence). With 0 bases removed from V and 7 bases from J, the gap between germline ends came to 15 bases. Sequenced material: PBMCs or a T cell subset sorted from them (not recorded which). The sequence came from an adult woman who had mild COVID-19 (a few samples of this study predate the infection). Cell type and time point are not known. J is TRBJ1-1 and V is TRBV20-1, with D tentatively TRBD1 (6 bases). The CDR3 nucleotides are TGCAGTGCTAGAGATCCGGCAGGGGCTATTGAAGCTTTCTTT. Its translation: CSARDPAGAIEAFF.